The 21 T cell receptor beta chains presented below share a single source sample, sequenced in a study of blood T cells in healthy people across ages. A J-beta primer mix and a sample-barcoded 5' primer were used in a second PCR of roughly 7 to 12 cycles. TCRdb reanalysed the 5' RACE reads using MiXCR and keeps one entry per CDR3 protein. The repertoire consists of about 640,000 distinct CDR3 sequences, with 45% to 65% occurring once and the leading ten covering 30% to 45%. The sequenced material came from blood. These TCRs come from a man between 60 and 75 years old in good health.

This chain links TRBV20-1 with TRBJ2-7; TRBD2 matches 7 bases. Gene TRBJ2-5 matches the end of the DNA better, so the J call may be wrong. Germline-derived CDR1 and CDR2 are DFQATT and SNEGSKA (reference sequence). This CDR3 contains 15 residues. The CDR3 loop reads CSARHAGRGGETQYF. The CDR3 DNA sequence: TGCAGTGCTAGACATGCAGGGAGGGGAGGAGAGACCCAGTACTTC.

The V gene is TRBV3-1, the J gene TRBJ1-2; a possible D gene is TRBD1 (5 bases). Between the trimmed V and J ends, which lost 3 bases and 7 bases, there was a span of 12 bases. The germline gives CDR1 LGHDT, CDR2 YNNKEL (reference sequence). The CDR3 has 13 residues. The DNA of the CDR3 is TGTGCCAGCAGCCACGCGCAGGGCTTTGGCTACACCTTC. Amino acid sequence: CASSHAQGFGYTF. The full variable domain, in which reference TRBV3-1 and TRBJ1-2 provide the parts outside the CDR3, is DTAVSQTPKYLVTQMGNDKSIKCEQNLGHDTMYWYKQDSKKFLKIMFSYNNKELIINETVPNRFSPKSPDKAHLNLHINSLELGDSAVYFCASSHAQGFGYTFGSGTRLTVV.

This clonotype has only a few counts. The chain employs TRBV7-2 and TRBJ2-3; the D gene could be TRBD1 or TRBD2 (5 bases each). Germline V CDR1 and CDR2: SGHTA, FQGNSA. Trimming removed 3 bases at V and 4 bases at J, with 11 bases between. CDR3 length equals 14 residues. CDR3 DNA: TGTGCCAGCAGCTTCGGGACCTCGTCAGATACGCAGTATTTT. It codes for CASSFGTSSDTQYF.

V is TRBV5-4 and J is TRBJ2-7; 8 bases match TRBD2. The end of the DNA is better explained by TRBJ2-5, so the J call may be wrong. CDR1 and CDR2 (germline): SGHNT, YYREEE (reference sequence). The CDR3 is 14 amino acids. DNA of the CDR3: TGTGCCAGCAGTACGATAGCGGGGCAAGAGACCCAGTACTTC. This encodes CASSTIAGQETQYF.

The chain uses TRBV7-7 and TRBJ2-2; D not resolved. V lost 6 bases, J lost 1 base, and 6 bases lay in between. The CDR3 runs to 13 residues. Germline values: CDR1 SSHAT, CDR2 FNYEAQ (reference sequence). The CDR3 here is CASSGRNTGELFF. In DNA, the CDR3 is TGTGCCAGCAGTGGAAGGAACACCGGGGAGCTGTTTTTT.

In its sample, this clonotype was seen a few times. The chain recombines TRBV29-1 with TRBJ2-5; 7 bases fit TRBD1. Germline CDR1 reads SQVTM; CDR2 reads ANQGSEA. Trimming at V came to 7 bases and at J to 5 bases, leaving 13 bases not matched to a gene. The CDR3 consists of 14 residues. The CDR3 region is CSARYPTGSETQYF. CDR3 sequence (DNA): TGCAGCGCCCGATACCCGACAGGGAGTGAGACCCAGTACTTC. The whole variable domain, filled in from reference TRBV29-1 and TRBJ2-5, reads SAVISQKPSRDICQRGTSLTIQCQVDSQVTMMFWYRQQPGQSLTLIATANQGSEATYESGFVIDKFPISRPNLTFSTLTVSNMSPEDSSIYLCSARYPTGSETQYFGPGTRLLVL.

The genes are TRBV6-5 and TRBJ2-4; D might be TRBD2 (6 bases). The last part of the DNA fits TRBJ2-5 better; the J call may be wrong. Germline CDR1 is MNHEY and CDR2 is SVGAGI. CDR3 length equals 12 residues. This CDR3 is CASGEVRETQYF. The CDR3 nucleotides are TGTGCCAGCGGGGAGGTCCGAGAGACCCAGTACTTC.

A few counts support this clonotype. V is TRBV12-3 or TRBV12-4 and J is TRBJ1-2; D ambiguous. This CDR3 spans 12 amino acids. Between the trimmed V and J ends, which lost 3 bases and 5 bases, there was a span of 7 bases. The CDR3 is CASSFVGYGYTF. DNA for the CDR3: TGTGCCAGCAGTTTTGTCGGGTATGGCTACACCTTC.

This clonotype was counted between two and nine times. The chain combines TRBV6-5 with TRBJ1-5, with 8 bases aligning to TRBD1. Germline V gene data show CDR1 as MNHEY and CDR2 as SVGAGI. CDR3 length: 14 residues. V shed 4 bases and J 4 bases; nucleotides not matched to a gene: 3. The CDR3 here is CASSLTGVNQPQHF. The CDR3 nucleotides are TGTGCCAGCAGTTTGACAGGGGTTAATCAGCCCCAGCATTTT.

V usage is TRBV12-5 and J usage is TRBJ1-4; 8 nucleotides align to TRBD1. The CDR3 runs 17 residues. CDR1 and CDR2 (germline): LGHNT, FRNRAP. The V and J ends lost 5 bases and 3 bases, in that order; junction bases with no gene match: 11. The CDR3 nucleotides are TGTGCTAGTGGTCTTGGACGGGGACAGGCAGCTAATGAAAAACTGTTTTTT. This codes for CASGLGRGQAANEKLFF. Based on the CDR3 plus reference TRBV12-5 and TRBJ1-4, the full variable domain is DARVTQTPRHKVTEMGQEVTMRCQPILGHNTVFWYRQTMMQGLELLAYFRNRAPLDDSGMPKDRFSAEMPDATLATLKIQPSEPRDSAVYFCASGLGRGQAANEKLFFGSGTQLSVL.

V usage is TRBV10-1 and J usage is TRBJ2-1; 7 bases map to TRBD1. The J segment lost 8 bases and the V segment lost 2 bases, leaving 9 bases of the junction unmatched. There are 15 residues in the CDR3. CDR1 is WNHNN, CDR2 SYGVQD, per germline (reference sequence). CDR3 nucleotide sequence: TGCGCCAGCAGTGAGGGTCAGGGGGATGGGGATGAGCAGTTCTTC. Translation gives CASSEGQGDGDEQFF.

The table lists this clonotype with a count of one. J is TRBJ2-5 and V is TRBV2; D not resolved. Trimming cost V 8 bases and J 5 bases, with 15 bases left between them. The CDR3 totals 13 residues. CDR1 is SNHLY and CDR2 is FYNNEI in the germline V gene. Here the CDR3 DNA reads TGTGCCAGCCAGGTTGGGGTCGGGGAGACCCAGTACTTC. It encodes CASQVGVGETQYF.

This clonotype has just a few counts. The chain uses TRBV14 and TRBJ2-4, with D possibly matching TRBD1 (5 bases). The J call may be mistaken, given a closer DNA end match to TRBJ2-5. The CDR3 is 12 residues long. Germline V gene data show CDR1 as SGHDN and CDR2 as FVKESK. The CDR3 DNA follows: TGTGCCAGCAGCCAAGGAACAGGGACCCAGTACTTC. This translates into CASSQGTGTQYF.

The rearrangement joins TRBV7-9 to TRBJ2-3, with D maybe TRBD2 (5 bases). This CDR3 has 18 amino acids. Germline CDR1 and CDR2: SEHNR and FQNEAQ (reference sequence). V shed 2 bases and J shed 4 bases, with 22 bases lying between them. Here the CDR3 DNA reads TGTGCCAGCAGCTTAATGGGAAGCGGCTGGAATGCGGCAGATACGCAGTATTTT. It yields the protein CASSLMGSGWNAADTQYF.

The chain combines TRBV7-9 with TRBJ2-1; TRBD2 matches at 9 bases. The CDR3 sequence is 20 residues long. The germline V gene has CDR1 SEHNR and CDR2 FQNEAQ (reference sequence). Trimming cost V 1 base and J 1 base; bases outside gene matches: 14. As DNA, the CDR3 is TGTGCCAGCAGCTTAGGGGAGGGGCTAGCGGGGACTGGGTCCTACAATGAGCAGTTCTTC. It is translated as CASSLGEGLAGTGSYNEQFF.

The chain recombines TRBV7-2 with TRBJ2-1; D ambiguous. Germline V CDR1 and CDR2: SGHTA, FQGNSA. The CDR3 runs to 16 residues. Trimming left V 1 base short and J 0 bases short, with 10 bases between. The CDR3 sequence is CASSLGPPSSYNEQFF. The CDR3 nucleotides are TGTGCCAGCAGCTTAGGGCCCCCGAGCTCCTACAATGAGCAGTTCTTC.

This clonotype was found once. This chain uses TRBV4-1 with TRBJ1-2, with TRBD1 as a possible D gene (6 bases). V lost 1 base and J lost 4, with 7 bases in between. Germline V lookup: CDR1 MGHRA, CDR2 YSYEKL. The CDR3 contains 13 residues. The CDR3: CASSQVTGYGYTF. Written as DNA, the CDR3 is TGCGCCAGCAGCCAAGTGACAGGCTATGGCTACACCTTC.

This rearrangement joins TRBV3-1 to TRBJ1-5; 7 nucleotides line up with TRBD1. This CDR3 is built from 15 residues. Per the germline V gene, CDR1 is LGHDT and CDR2 is YNNKEL (reference sequence). The V gene end was trimmed by 9 bases and the J gene end by 1 base; junction bases not matched to a gene: 9. The CDR3 sequence: CASTQGFPSNQPQHF. Here the CDR3 DNA reads TGTGCCAGTACACAGGGGTTCCCCAGCAATCAGCCCCAGCATTTT.

The genes are TRBV6-2 or TRBV6-3 and TRBJ2-1, with TRBD2 identical over 7 bases. The germline V gene encodes CDR1 MNHEY and CDR2 SVGEGT. With V trimmed by 5 bases and J by 6 bases, 10 bases remained unmatched. There are 15 residues in the CDR3. The CDR3 DNA sequence: TGTGCCAGCAGTAAATTAGCGGGTTCTCCCAATGAGCAGTTCTTC. Translated, it gives CASSKLAGSPNEQFF.

V and J are TRBV20-1 and TRBJ2-1, with unresolved D. V was cut by 5 bases and J by 8 bases, with 19 bases left in between. This CDR3 is built from 14 residues. Germline CDR1 is DFQATT and CDR2 is SNEGSKA (reference sequence). The CDR3 nucleotides are TGCAGTGCTGCCCGGGCGCTTTCTGGCGATGAGCAGTTCTTC. The encoded protein is CSAARALSGDEQFF.

This chain uses TRBV9 with TRBJ2-3; possible D gene TRBD2, 6 bases. This CDR3 contains 17 residues. CDR1 is SGDLS, CDR2 YYNGEE, per germline. V was shortened by 4 bases and J by 2 bases, with 20 bases between the two germline ends. The CDR3 sequence is CASSPGLTRYFTDTQYF. Written as DNA, the CDR3 is TGTGCCAGCAGCCCCGGACTAACCCGGTACTTCACAGATACGCAGTATTTT. Filled out from reference TRBV9 and TRBJ2-3, the complete variable domain reads DSGVTQTPKHLITATGQRVTLRCSPRSGDLSVYWYQQSLDQGLQFLIQYYNGEERAKGNILERFSAQQFPDLHSELNLSSLELGDSALYFCASSPGLTRYFTDTQYFGPGTRLTVL.